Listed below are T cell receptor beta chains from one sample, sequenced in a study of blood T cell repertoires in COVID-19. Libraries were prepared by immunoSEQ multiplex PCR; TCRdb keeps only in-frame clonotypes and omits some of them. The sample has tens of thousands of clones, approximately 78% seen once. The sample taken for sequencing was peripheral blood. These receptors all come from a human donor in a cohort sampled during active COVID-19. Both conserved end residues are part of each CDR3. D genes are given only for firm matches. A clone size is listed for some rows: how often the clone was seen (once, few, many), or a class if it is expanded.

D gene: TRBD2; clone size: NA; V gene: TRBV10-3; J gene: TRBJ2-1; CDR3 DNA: TGTGCCATCAGTCCGGGACTACATCACAATGAGCAGTTCTTC; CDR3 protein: CAISPGLHHNEQFF
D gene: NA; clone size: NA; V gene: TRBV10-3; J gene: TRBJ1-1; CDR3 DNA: TGTGCCATCAGTGATTATCCCACTGAAGCTTTCTTT; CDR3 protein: CAISDYPTEAFF
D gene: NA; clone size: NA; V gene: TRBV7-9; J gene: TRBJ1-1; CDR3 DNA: TGTGCCAGCAGCTTACAAGGACATGTGAACACTGAAGCTTTCTTT; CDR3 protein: CASSLQGHVNTEAFF
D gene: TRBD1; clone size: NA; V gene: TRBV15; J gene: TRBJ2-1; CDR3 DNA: TGTGCCACCAGTGGAAGGACAGGGGTCTCCTACAATGAGCAGTTCTTC; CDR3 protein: CATSGRTGVSYNEQFF
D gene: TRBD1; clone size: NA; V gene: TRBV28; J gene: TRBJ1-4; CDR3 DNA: TGTGCCAGCAGTTTATCAGGGGGTAGTGAAAAACTGTTTTTT; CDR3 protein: CASSLSGGSEKLFF
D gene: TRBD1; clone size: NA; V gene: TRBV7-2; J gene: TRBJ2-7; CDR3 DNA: TGTGCCAGCAGCCAGGGACAGGGGGTCGAGTACTTC; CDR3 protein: CASSQGQGVEYF
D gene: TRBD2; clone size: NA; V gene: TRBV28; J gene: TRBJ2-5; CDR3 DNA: TGTGCCAGCAGTTTACGAACTAGCGGGAGATTTCAAGAGACCCAGTACTTC; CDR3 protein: CASSLRTSGRFQETQYF
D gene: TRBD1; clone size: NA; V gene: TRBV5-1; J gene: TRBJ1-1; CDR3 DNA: TGCGCCAGCAGCTGGGGGGACAGGAACACTGAAGCTTTCTTT; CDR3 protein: CASSWGDRNTEAFF
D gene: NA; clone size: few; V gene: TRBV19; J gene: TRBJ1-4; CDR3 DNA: TGTGCCAGTAAGAGAGGGACAGAAAAACTGTTTTTT; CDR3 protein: CASKRGTEKLFF
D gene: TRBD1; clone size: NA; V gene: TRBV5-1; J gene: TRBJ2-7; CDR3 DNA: TGCGCCAGCAGCAGAAGACAGGGGGCAGCTACGGGGCAGTACTTC; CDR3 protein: CASSRRQGAATGQYF
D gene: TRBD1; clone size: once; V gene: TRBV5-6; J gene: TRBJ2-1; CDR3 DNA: TGTGCCAGCAGCTTGGGACAGGGGGGGAATGAGCAGTTCTTC; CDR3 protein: CASSLGQGGNEQFF
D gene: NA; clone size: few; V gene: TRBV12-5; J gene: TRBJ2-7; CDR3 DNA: TGTGCTAGTGGGGCCGGGGGATCCGAGCAGTACTTC; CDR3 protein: CASGAGGSEQYF
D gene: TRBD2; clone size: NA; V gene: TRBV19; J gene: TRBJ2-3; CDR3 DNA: TGTGCCAGTAGCCCGGGACTAGCGGGGGGGCCGGGCACAGATACGCAGTATTTT; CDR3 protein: CASSPGLAGGPGTDTQYF
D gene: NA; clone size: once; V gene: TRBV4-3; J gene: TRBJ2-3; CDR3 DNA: TGCGCCAGCAGCCTTGAGCTTAGCGGAGAAGCCGGGACAGATACGCAGTATTTT; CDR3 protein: CASSLELSGEAGTDTQYF
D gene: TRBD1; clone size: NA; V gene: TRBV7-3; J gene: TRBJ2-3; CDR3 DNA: TGTGCCAGCAGGGACAAGACAGGGCGCACAGATACGCAGTATTTT; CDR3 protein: CASRDKTGRTDTQYF
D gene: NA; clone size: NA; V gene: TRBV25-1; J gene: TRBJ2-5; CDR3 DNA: TGTGCCAGCAGTGAACCCCAGGGAGAGACCCAGTACTTC; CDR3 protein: CASSEPQGETQYF
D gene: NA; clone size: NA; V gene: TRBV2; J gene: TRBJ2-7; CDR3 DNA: TGTGCCAGCAGTCTTACAGGTTACGAGCAGTACTTC; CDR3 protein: CASSLTGYEQYF
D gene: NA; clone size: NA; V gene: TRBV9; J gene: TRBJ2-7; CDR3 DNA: TGTGCCAGCAGCGTAGGGGCAGACTCCTACGAGCAGTACTTC; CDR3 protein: CASSVGADSYEQYF
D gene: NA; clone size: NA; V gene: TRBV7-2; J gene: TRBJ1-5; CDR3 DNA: TGTGCCAGCAGCTTAGGAGGCTTCGGAGAGCCCCAGCATTTT; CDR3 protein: CASSLGGFGEPQHF
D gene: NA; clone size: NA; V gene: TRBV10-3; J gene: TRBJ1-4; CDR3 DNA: TGTGCCACGAGGACAGAGACTGCAACTAATGAAAAACTGTTTTTT; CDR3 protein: CATRTETATNEKLFF
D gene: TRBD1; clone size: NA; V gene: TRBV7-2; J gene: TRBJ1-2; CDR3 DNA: TGTGCCAGCAGCCCCGGGACAGGTCCGTATGGCTACACCTTC; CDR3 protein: CASSPGTGPYGYTF
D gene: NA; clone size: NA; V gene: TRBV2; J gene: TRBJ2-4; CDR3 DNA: TGTGCCAGCAGTGAGGTGGCTAGCTCCCTAGCCAAAAACATTCAGTACTTC; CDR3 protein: CASSEVASSLAKNIQYF
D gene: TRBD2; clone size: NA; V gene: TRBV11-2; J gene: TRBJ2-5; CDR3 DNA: TGTGCCAGCAGCTTACGGACGTGGACTAGCGGGTTGGAGACCCAGTACTTC; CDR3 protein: CASSLRTWTSGLETQYF
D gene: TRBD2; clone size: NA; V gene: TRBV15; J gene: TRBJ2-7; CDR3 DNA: TGTGCCACCAGCAGTGGTTCCCGGGACTACCTCTCCCCCGAGCAGTACTTC; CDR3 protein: CATSSGSRDYLSPEQYF
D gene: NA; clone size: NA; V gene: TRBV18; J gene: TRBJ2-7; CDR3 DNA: TGTGCCAGCTCACTGGGGCAGGGCAGCACCTACGAGCAGTACTTC; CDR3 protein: CASSLGQGSTYEQYF
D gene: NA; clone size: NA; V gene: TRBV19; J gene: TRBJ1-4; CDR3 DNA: TGTGCCAGTAGCCCCGAGGGTGGTGCAACTAATGAAAAACTGTTTTTT; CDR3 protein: CASSPEGGATNEKLFF